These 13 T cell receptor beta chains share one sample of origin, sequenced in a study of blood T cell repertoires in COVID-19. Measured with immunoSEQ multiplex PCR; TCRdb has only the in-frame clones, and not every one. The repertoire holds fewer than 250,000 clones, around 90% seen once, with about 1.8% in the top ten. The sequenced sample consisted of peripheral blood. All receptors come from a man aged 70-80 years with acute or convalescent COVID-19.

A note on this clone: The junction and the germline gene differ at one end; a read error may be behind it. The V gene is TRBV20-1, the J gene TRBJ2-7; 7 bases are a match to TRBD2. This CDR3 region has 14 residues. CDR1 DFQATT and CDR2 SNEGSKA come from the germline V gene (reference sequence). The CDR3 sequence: CSASTASGTYEQYF. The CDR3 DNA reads TGCAGCGCTAGTACCGCTAGCGGTACCTACGAGCAGTACTTC.

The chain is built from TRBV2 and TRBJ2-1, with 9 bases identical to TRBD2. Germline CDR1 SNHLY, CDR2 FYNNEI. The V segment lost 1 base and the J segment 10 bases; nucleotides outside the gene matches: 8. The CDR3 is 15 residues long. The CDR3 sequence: CASSEGSGRRGEQFF. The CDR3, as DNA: TGTGCCAGCAGTGAAGGGAGCGGGAGGCGGGGAGAGCAGTTCTTC. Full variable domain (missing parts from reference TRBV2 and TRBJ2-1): EPEVTQTPSHQVTQMGQEVILRCVPISNHLYFYWYRQILGQKVEFLVSFYNNEISEKSEIFDDQFSVERPDGSNFTLKIRSTKLEDSAMYFCASSEGSGRRGEQFFGPGTRLTVL.

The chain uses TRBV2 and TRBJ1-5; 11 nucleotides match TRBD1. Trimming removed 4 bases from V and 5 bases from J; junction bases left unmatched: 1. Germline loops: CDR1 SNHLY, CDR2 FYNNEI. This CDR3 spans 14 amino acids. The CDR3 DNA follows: TGTGCCAGCAGTGGGACAGGGGGCTATCAGCCCCAGCATTTT. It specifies CASSGTGGYQPQHF.

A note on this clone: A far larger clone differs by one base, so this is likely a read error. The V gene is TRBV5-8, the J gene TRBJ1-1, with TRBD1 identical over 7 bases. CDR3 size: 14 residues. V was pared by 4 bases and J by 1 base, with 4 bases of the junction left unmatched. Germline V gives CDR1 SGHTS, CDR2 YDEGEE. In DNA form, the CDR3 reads TGTGCCAGCAGCCCGAGACAGGGGAACACTGAAGCTTTCTTT. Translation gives CASSPRQGNTEAFF.

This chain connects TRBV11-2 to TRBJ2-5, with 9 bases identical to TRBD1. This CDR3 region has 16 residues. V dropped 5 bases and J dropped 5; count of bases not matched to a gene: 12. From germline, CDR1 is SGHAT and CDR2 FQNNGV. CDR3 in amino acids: CASSSKPGQGWETQYF. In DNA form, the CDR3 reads TGTGCCAGCAGCAGCAAGCCGGGACAGGGTTGGGAGACCCAGTACTTC.

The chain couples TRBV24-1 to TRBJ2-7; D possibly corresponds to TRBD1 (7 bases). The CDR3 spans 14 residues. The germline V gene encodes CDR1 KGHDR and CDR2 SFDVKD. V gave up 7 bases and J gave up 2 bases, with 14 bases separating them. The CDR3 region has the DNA TGTGCCACCAGCCTTACAGGGGAGGCCTACGAGCAGTACTTC. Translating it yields CATSLTGEAYEQYF.

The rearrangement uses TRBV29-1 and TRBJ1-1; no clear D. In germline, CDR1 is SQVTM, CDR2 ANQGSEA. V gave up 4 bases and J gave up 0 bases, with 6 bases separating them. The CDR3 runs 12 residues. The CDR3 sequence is CSVGQLNTEAFF. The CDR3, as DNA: TGCAGCGTTGGTCAGTTGAACACTGAAGCTTTCTTT.

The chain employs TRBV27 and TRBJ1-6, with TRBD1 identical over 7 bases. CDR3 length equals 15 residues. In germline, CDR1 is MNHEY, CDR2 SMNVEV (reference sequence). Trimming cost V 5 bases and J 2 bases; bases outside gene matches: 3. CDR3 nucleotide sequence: TGTGCCAGCAGTGCAGGGGGAACCTATAATTCACCCCTCCACTTT. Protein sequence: CASSAGGTYNSPLHF.

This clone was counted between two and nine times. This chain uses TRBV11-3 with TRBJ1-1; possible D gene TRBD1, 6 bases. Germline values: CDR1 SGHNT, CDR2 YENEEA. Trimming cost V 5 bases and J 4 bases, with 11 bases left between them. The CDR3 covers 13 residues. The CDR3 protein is CASSQGLFTEAFF. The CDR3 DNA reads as TGTGCCAGCAGCCAGGGGCTGTTCACTGAAGCTTTCTTT. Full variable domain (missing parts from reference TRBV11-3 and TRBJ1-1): EAGVVQSPRYKIIEKKQPVAFWCNPISGHNTLYWYLQNLGQGPELLIRYENEEAVDDSQLPKDRFSAERLKGVDSTLKIQPAELGDSAVYLCASSQGLFTEAFFGQGTRLTVV.

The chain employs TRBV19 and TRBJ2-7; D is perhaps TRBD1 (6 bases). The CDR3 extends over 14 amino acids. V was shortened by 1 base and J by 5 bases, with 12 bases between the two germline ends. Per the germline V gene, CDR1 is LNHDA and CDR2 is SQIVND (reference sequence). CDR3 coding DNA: TGTGCCAGTAGTATAGCGCAGGGGATGAACGAGCAGTACTTC. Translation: CASSIAQGMNEQYF.

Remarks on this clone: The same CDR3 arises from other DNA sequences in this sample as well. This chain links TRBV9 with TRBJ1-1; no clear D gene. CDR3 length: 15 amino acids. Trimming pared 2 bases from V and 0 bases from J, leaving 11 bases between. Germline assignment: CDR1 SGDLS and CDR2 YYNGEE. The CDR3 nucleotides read TGTGCCAGCAGCGTTGGAGGCTTGGTGAACACTGAAGCTTTCTTT. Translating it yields CASSVGGLVNTEAFF.

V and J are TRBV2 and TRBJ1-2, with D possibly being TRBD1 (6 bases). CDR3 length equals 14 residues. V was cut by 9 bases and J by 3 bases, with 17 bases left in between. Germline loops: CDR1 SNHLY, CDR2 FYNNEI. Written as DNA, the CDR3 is TGTGCCAGTTCTAGGGGGGGGCGTGACTATGGCTACACCTTC. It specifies CASSRGGRDYGYTF.

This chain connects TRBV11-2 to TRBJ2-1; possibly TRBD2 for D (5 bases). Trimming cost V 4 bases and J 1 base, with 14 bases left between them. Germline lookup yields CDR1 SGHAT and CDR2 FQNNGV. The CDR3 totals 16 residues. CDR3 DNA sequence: TGTGCCAGCAGCTACCTAATTAGGACTTCCTACAATGAGCAGTTCTTC. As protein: CASSYLIRTSYNEQFF.